The 7 T cell receptor beta chains presented below share a single source sample, sequenced in a study of post-analysis software for immune sequencing data. Study-level results: Controls had lower frequencies than patients of a handful of TRBV segments, which included TRBV5-6, TRBV5-1 and TRBV20-1.

These receptors are not linked to any known antigen. Tagging with unique molecular identifiers was a feature of the TCR beta cDNA libraries. MiXCR was run by TCRdb on the PCR reads, yielding one entry per CDR3 protein. Among 400,000 to 500,000 distinct CDR3 sequences listed, roughly 38% were seen once. Material: blood. All receptors derive from a girl aged 2-15 years with multiple sclerosis.

The chain carries TRBV28 and TRBJ1-2; D might be TRBD1 (6 bases). This CDR3 is built from 13 residues. Germline-derived CDR1 and CDR2 are MDHEN and SYDVKM. V was pared by 5 bases and J by 2 bases, with 9 bases between. The chain's CDR3 is CASSAGTNYGYTF. The CDR3 region has the DNA TGTGCCAGCAGTGCCGGGACAAACTATGGCTACACCTTC.

A few counts support this clonotype. The rearrangement links TRBV6-5 to TRBJ2-5; no firm D call. The CDR3 is made up of 16 amino acids. V gave up 0 bases and J gave up 0 bases, with 11 bases separating them. The germline V gene has CDR1 MNHEY and CDR2 SVGAGI. Here the CDR3 DNA reads TGTGCCAGCAGTTACTCGCCGGCCGAGTACCAAGAGACCCAGTACTTC. Encoded protein: CASSYSPAEYQETQYF.

V is TRBV7-3 and J is TRBJ2-1; D perhaps matches TRBD2 (6 bases). This CDR3 spans 15 amino acids. Germline CDR1 and CDR2: SGHTA and FQGTGA. With 1 base removed from V and 4 bases from J, the gap between germline ends came to 11 bases. The CDR3 DNA is TGTGCCAGCAGCTTAAGCAAGCGGGCTTACAATGAGCAGTTCTTC. It specifies CASSLSKRAYNEQFF.

This chain connects TRBV20-1 to TRBJ2-3, with TRBD2 matching over 8 bases. This CDR3 region has 15 residues. V gave up 3 bases and J gave up 1 base; unmatched junction bases: 6. Germline V gene sequence: CDR1 DFQATT, CDR2 SNEGSKA (reference sequence). This chain's CDR3 is CSARPRAGGTDTQYF. CDR3 DNA: TGCAGTGCTAGGCCACGAGCGGGGGGCACAGATACGCAGTATTTT.

The chain uses TRBV6-2 or TRBV6-3 and TRBJ2-5; the D is unclear. This CDR3 has 12 amino acids. Trimming cost V 6 bases and J 8 bases, with 13 bases left between them. CDR1 and CDR2 (germline): MNHEY, SVGEGT. CDR3 bases: TGTGCCAGCAGCAACCTAGTCCGTACCCAGTACTTC. Translation: CASSNLVRTQYF.

V usage is TRBV25-1 and J usage is TRBJ1-2; D is ambiguous. This CDR3 spans 13 amino acids. Germline V CDR1 and CDR2: MGHDK, SYGVNS. V was clipped by 2 bases and J by 4 bases, with 8 bases between them. For the CDR3, the DNA is TGTGCCAGCAGTGAAGGTGGTGGCTATGGCTACACCTTC. Translated: CASSEGGGYGYTF.

The chain couples TRBV7-9 to TRBJ2-3; 7 nucleotides agree with TRBD2. Per the germline V gene, CDR1 is SEHNR and CDR2 is FQNEAQ (reference sequence). This CDR3 has 15 residues. The ends lost 4 bases at V and 8 bases at J; junction bases unmatched: 12. The CDR3 loop reads CASSSNKNGRGTQYF. In DNA form, the CDR3 reads TGTGCCAGCAGCTCGAACAAGAATGGGAGGGGTACGCAGTATTTT. The variable domain in full, with the rest retrieved from reference TRBV7-9 and TRBJ2-3, is DTGVSQNPRHKITKRGQNVTFRCDPISEHNRLYWYRQTLGQGPEFLTYFQNEAQLEKSRLLSDRFSAERPKGSFSTLEIQRTEQGDSAMYLCASSSNKNGRGTQYFGPGTRLTVL.